This T cell receptor (beta chain) was observed in a study of T cell repertoires in cytomegalovirus infection. Whole-study context: From public TCR beta signatures came an indication of both CMV infection and matching HLA type.

In the case of this clonotype: Its antigen is currently unknown.

TCRdb called the reads again in MiXCR, with one record for every CDR3 protein. Of tens of thousands of distinct CDR3 sequences in the sample, about a third were seen once. V was shortened by 8 bases and J by 3 bases, with 14 bases between the two germline ends. CDR3 length: 13 amino acids. CDR1 SGHVS and CDR2 FNYEAQ come from the germline V gene. The V and J genes are TRBV7-6 and TRBJ2-7; the D is unclear. The clonotype comes from a human donor in good health (CMV status not recorded). Some clones in this sample may be carry-over from other donors' samples. Input material: PBMCs, sequenced either directly or after in vitro stimulation (not recorded which). In nucleotides, the CDR3 is TGTGCCAGCGGGCATTCTGGGAACTACGAGCAGTACTTC. Encoded protein: CASGHSGNYEQYF.